This TCR beta chain was profiled in a study of T cells in women clearing cervical HPV infection. Study-level information: Blood came at first lesion visit for cases, post-clearance for controls. The study's findings and limits: CIN3+ cases had significantly higher TCR richness than controls; evenness did not differ. Associations may precede or follow infection; HPV-specific or memory T cells were not isolated.

This CDR3 comprises 15 residues. The V gene's germline CDR1 is LNHDA and CDR2 SQIVND (reference sequence). About this clone itself: Antigen unknown. The read is 3 residues too short to cover the CDR3 end, so that end is filled in from the germline J gene.

Average input was around 1,300 ng genomic DNA for immunoSEQ TCR beta CDR3 amplification. The assay was immunoSEQ multiplex PCR, and TCRdb's table has in-frame clones only and misses some. There are around 9,200 clones in the sample, with about 8% held by the top ten. The sample was blood buffy coat. The chain carries TRBV19 and TRBJ1-2, with D perhaps TRBD1 (5 bases). The receptor was isolated from a woman aged 18 to 75 with a cervical HPV16 infection that either progressed to CIN3+ or cleared (not recorded which). Incomplete CDR3 DNA: TGTGCCAGTAGTACCCCACGGCAGGGAACCTACGAC. Translating it yields CASSTPRQGTYD. The full-length CDR3 reads as CASSTPRQGTYDYTF.